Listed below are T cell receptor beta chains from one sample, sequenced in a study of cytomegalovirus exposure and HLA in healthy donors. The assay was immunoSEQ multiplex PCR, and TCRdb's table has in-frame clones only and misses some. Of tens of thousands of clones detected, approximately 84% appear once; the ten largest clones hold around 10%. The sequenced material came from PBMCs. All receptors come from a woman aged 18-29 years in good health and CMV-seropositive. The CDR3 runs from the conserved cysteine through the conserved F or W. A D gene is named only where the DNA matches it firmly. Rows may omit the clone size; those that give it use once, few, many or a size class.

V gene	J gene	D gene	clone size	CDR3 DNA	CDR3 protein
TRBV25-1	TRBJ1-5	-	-	TGTGCCAGCAGTGAATTAACAGGTGATCAGCCCCAGCATTTT	CASSELTGDQPQHF
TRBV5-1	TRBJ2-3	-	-	TGCGCCAGCAGCTTGGTCGGGGTCTCCACAGATACGCAGTATTTT	CASSLVGVSTDTQYF
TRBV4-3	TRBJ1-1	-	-	TGCGCCAGCAGCCAAGACAGGGACACTGAAGCTTTCTTT	CASSQDRDTEAFF
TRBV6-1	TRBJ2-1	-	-	TGTGCCAGCAGTGAATCAGGGGATGAGCAGTTCTTC	CASSESGDEQFF
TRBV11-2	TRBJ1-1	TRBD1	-	TGTGCCAGTACTCCGGGACAGGGTTTGTATGCGGACACTGAAGCTTTCTTT	CASTPGQGLYADTEAFF
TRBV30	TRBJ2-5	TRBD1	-	TGTGCCTGGAGTGGAGGGACAGTGGACCTGGAGACCCAGTACTTC	CAWSGGTVDLETQYF
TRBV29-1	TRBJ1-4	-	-	TGCAGCGTTGAAGTGAGGCGGCCGACCAATGAAAAACTGTTTTTT	CSVEVRRPTNEKLFF
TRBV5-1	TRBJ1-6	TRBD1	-	TGCGCCAGCAGCCATCGAGGACAGGGGTCGTCGGGAAATTCACCCCTCCACTTT	CASSHRGQGSSGNSPLHF
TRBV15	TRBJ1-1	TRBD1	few	TGTGCCACCAGCAGCACGGGACAGATAGAAGCTTTCTTT	CATSSTGQIEAFF
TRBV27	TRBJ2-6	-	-	TGTGCCAGCAGCCCACTCTCTTCTGGGGCCAACGTCCTGACTTTC	CASSPLSSGANVLTF
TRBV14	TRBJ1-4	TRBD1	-	TGTGCCAGCAGCCAATTCTCCGGGACAGGGTTGGGTGAAAAACTGTTTTTT	CASSQFSGTGLGEKLFF
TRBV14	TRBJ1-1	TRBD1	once	TGTGCCAGCAGCCAAGTAGGGACAGGCGAGGCTTTCTTT	CASSQVGTGEAFF
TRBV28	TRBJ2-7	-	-	TGTGCCAGCAGGAGGTCCTACGAGCAGTACTTC	CASRRSYEQYF
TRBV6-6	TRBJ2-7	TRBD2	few	TGTGCCAGCAGTTACTCGCGGGGGAACCACGAGCAGTACTTC	CASSYSRGNHEQYF
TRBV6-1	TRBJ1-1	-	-	TGTGCCAGCACCGGACTAACGGAGGCTGAAGCTTTCTTT	CASTGLTEAEAFF
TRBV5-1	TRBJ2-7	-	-	TGCGCCAGCCGGGGCGGGGACGAGCAGTACTTC	CASRGGDEQYF
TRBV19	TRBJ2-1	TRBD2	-	TGTGCCAGTAGTAGCCGACTAGCGGGGGGCCTCTACAATGAGCAGTTCTTC	CASSSRLAGGLYNEQFF
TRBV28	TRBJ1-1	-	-	TGTGCCAGCAGTCCTACCTCGAGTTTCGGGAACACTGAAGCTTTCTTT	CASSPTSSFGNTEAFF
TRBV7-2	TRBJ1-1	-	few	TGTGCCAGCAGCTTCCAGGGTAGTAGTGAAGCTTTCTTT	CASSFQGSSEAFF
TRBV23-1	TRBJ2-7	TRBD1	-	TGCGCCAGCAGTCAATCGAGGACAGGGCATAGGCTAAAGGACGAGCAGTACTTC	CASSQSRTGHRLKDEQYF
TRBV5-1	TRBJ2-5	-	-	TGCGCCAGTGGGACCTTTCCCGGTAGCGGGACCCAGTACTTC	CASGTFPGSGTQYF
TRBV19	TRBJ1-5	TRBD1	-	TGTGCCAGTAGGGACAGGGGACCAGGCAATCAGCCCCAGCATTTT	CASRDRGPGNQPQHF
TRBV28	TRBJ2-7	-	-	TGTGCCAGCATGGAGGGGGCCCCACCTTACGAGCAGTACTTC	CASMEGAPPYEQYF
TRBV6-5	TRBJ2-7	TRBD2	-	TGTGCCAGCAGTTACTCACGGACTAGTGGCTACGAGCAGTACTTC	CASSYSRTSGYEQYF
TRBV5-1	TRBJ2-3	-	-	TGCGCCAGCAGCTATACAGGTGTTTCGACCACAGATACGCAGTATTTT	CASSYTGVSTTDTQYF
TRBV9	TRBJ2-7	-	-	TGTGCCAGCAGCGTAGCGGGTTTCTCCTACGAGCAGTACTTC	CASSVAGFSYEQYF
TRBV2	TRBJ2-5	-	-	TGTGCCAGCAGTATGGACATCTCTGGTGGAGAGACCCAGTACTTC	CASSMDISGGETQYF
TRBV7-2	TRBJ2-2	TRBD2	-	TGTGCCAGCAGCCGGACTAGCGTGCAACGGGAGCTGTTTTTT	CASSRTSVQRELFF
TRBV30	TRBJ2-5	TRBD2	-	TGTGCCTGGAGTGTACTAGCGGAAGAGACCCAGTACTTC	CAWSVLAEETQYF
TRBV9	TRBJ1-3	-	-	TGTGCCAGCAGCGTAGGACCGGAGCTAGGAAACACCATATATTTT	CASSVGPELGNTIYF
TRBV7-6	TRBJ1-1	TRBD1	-	TGTGCCAGCAGCTTACCGGGACAGGGGACCGAAGCTTTCTTT	CASSLPGQGTEAFF
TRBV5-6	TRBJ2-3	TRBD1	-	TGTGCCAGCAGTGAGGGACAGCCAAGCACAGATACGCAGTATTTT	CASSEGQPSTDTQYF
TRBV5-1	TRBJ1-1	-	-	TGCGCCAGCAGCGCTGAGTCAGGGGTAGTAGCTTTCTTT	CASSAESGVVAFF
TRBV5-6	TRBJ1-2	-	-	TGTGCCAGCAGCCCTTCGGCTAACTATGGCTACACCTTC	CASSPSANYGYTF
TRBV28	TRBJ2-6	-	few	TGTGCCAGCAGCCCCCGGGACATCTCTGGGGCCAACGTCCTGACTTTC	CASSPRDISGANVLTF
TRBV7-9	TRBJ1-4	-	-	TGTGCCAGCAGCTTTGACTACACCTCGGATGAAAAACTGTTTTTT	CASSFDYTSDEKLFF
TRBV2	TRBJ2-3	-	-	TGTGCCAGCAGTGAGAACACCGCTAGCACAGATACGCAGTATTTT	CASSENTASTDTQYF
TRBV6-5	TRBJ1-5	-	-	TGTGCCAGCAGTTATTCGGGGATTAACAATCAGCCCCAGCATTTT	CASSYSGINNQPQHF
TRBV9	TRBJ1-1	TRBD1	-	TGTGCCAGCAGCGCGCCGAGACAGGGAGGGAACACTGAAGCTTTCTTT	CASSAPRQGGNTEAFF
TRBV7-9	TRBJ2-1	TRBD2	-	TGTGCCAGCAGCTTAGTTCTAGCGGGGGGGAAGGGTGAGCAGTTCTTC	CASSLVLAGGKGEQFF
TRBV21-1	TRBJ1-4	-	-	TGTGCCAGCAGCAGGGGACAGGGGGAGGAAAAACTGTTTTTT	CASSRGQGEEKLFF
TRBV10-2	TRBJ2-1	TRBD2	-	TGCGCCAGCAGTGATGGGACTAGCGGGGGACATGAGCAGTTCTTC	CASSDGTSGGHEQFF
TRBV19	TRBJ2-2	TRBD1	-	TGTGCCAGTACCCGGGGACAGGTTAACACCGGGGAGCTGTTTTTT	CASTRGQVNTGELFF
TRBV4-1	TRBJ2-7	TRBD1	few	TGCGCCAGCAGCCACCTACCCGGGACAGGGTACTCCTACGAGCAGTACTTC	CASSHLPGTGYSYEQYF
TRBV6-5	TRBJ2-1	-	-	TGTGCCAGCAGTTACTCGACGGGGTTCGGTGAGCAGTTCTTC	CASSYSTGFGEQFF
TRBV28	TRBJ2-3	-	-	TGTGCCAGCAGTTTGTACTCCACAGATACGCAGTATTTT	CASSLYSTDTQYF
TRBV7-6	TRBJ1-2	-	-	TGTGCCAGCAGCTTAGACCTAACAGGGCTTCGTGGCTACACCTTC	CASSLDLTGLRGYTF
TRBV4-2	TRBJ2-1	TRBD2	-	TGTGCCAGCAGCTCTCGGCCGGCGGGGGGGGATGAGCAGTTCTTC	CASSSRPAGGDEQFF
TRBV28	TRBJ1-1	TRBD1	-	TGTGCCAGCAGTCCACCCAATTTGGACAGGGCGGGAACTGAAGCTTTCTTT	CASSPPNLDRAGTEAFF
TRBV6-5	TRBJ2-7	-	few	TGTGCCAGCAGTTACCTGCAGGGTCTATCCTACGAGCAGTACTTC	CASSYLQGLSYEQYF
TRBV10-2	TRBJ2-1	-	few	TGCGCCAGCCAGTACGCGGCGGGATCCTACAATGAGCAGTTCTTC	CASQYAAGSYNEQFF
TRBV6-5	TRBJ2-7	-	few	TGTGCCAGCTCGTTTCTGTCTTCGGGCGAGCAGTACTTC	CASSFLSSGEQYF
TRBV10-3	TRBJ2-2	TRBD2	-	TGTGCCACTGGACGGCACTCCGGGACTAGCGGGTTGACCGGGGAGCTGTTTTTT	CATGRHSGTSGLTGELFF
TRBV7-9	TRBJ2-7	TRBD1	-	TGTGCCAGCAGCCCACCGGGACAGGCTTCCTACGAGCAGTACTTC	CASSPPGQASYEQYF
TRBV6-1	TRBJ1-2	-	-	TGTGCCAGCAGTGAAGTCGGTGGCTACACCTTC	CASSEVGGYTF
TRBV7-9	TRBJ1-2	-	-	TGTGCCAGCAGCTTAACGGGTATTAGTGACTATGGCTACACCTTC	CASSLTGISDYGYTF
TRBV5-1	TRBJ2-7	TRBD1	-	TGCGCCAGCAGCTGGGAGACAGGGGGCTTGGGCGAGCAGTACTTC	CASSWETGGLGEQYF
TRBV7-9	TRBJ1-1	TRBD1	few	TGTGCCAGCAGCTGGTGGACAGGCGAGAACACTGAAGCTTTCTTT	CASSWWTGENTEAFF
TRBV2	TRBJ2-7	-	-	TGTGCCAGCAGGAAGGAAGTTGGAGTCCTAAACCCCTACGAGCAGTACTTC	CASRKEVGVLNPYEQYF
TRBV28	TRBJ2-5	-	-	TGTGCCAGCAGTCTCACTAGAGGCCAAGAGACCCAGTACTTC	CASSLTRGQETQYF